Sequencing of this TCR beta chain was carried out in a study of T cells in Graves' hyperthyroidism and ophthalmopathy. Fresh 10 ml peripheral blood yielded PBMCs. Researchers took RNA transcripts and amplified the TCR beta CDR3 regions from them. The study used the HTBI primer set for a first-round RT-PCR of the TCR CDR3. One entry per CDR3 protein, called by TCRdb with MiXCR from the multiplex PCR reads. This sample carries 300,000 to 400,000 distinct CDR3 sequences, around 13% of them seen once, and the ten largest clones take 9.2%. This clonotype was observed many times. Its antigen is currently unknown. The length of the CDR3 is 15 residues. Germline values: CDR1 LGHDT, CDR2 YNNKEL (reference sequence). V lost 4 bases, J lost 0 bases, and 9 bases lay in between. Study observations and caveats: A 13 V-J model separated ophthalmopathy from stable hyperthyroidism.

V is TRBV3-1 and J is TRBJ2-2; possibly TRBD2 for D (5 bases). The material sequenced was blood. The source is a young woman with Graves' hyperthyroidism. CDR3 region: CASSPIGANTGELFF. The CDR3 nucleotides are TGTGCCAGCAGCCCTATCGGGGCGAACACCGGGGAGCTGTTTTTT.